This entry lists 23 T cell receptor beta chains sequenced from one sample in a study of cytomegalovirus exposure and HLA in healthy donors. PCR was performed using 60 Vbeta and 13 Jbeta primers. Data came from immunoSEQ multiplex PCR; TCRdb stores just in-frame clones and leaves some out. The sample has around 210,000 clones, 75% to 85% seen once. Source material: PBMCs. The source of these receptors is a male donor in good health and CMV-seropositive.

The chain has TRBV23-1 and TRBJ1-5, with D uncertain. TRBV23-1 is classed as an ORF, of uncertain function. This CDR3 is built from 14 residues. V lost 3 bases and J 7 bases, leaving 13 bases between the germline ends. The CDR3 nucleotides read TGCGCCAGCAGTCAGCGGCCCGAGGTGCAGCCCCAGCATTTT. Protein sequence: CASSQRPEVQPQHF.

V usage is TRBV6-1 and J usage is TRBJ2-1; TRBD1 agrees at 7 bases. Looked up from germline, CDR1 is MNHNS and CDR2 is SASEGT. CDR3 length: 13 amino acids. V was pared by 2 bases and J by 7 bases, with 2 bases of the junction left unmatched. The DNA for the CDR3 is TGTGCCAGCAGTGAATCAGGGGGAAATGAGCAGTTCTTC. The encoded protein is CASSESGGNEQFF.

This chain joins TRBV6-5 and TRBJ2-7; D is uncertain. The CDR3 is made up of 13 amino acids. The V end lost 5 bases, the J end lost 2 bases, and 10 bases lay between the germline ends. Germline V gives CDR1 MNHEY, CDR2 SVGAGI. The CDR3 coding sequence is TGTGCCAGCAGTGTGGAGCAAACCTACGAGCAGTACTTC. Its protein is CASSVEQTYEQYF.

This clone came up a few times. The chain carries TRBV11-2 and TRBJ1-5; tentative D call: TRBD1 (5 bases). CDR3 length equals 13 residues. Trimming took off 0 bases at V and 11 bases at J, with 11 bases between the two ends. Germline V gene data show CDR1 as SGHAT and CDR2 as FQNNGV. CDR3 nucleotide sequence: TGTGCCAGCAGCTTAGATCACGGGGGAGCCCAGCATTTT. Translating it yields CASSLDHGGAQHF.

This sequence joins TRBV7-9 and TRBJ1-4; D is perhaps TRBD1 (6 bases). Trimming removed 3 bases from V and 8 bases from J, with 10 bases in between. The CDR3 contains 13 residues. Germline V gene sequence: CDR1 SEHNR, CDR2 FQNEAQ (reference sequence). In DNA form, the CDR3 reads TGTGCCAGCAGCTTCATGAGGGGGGAAAAACTGTTTTTT. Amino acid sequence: CASSFMRGEKLFF.

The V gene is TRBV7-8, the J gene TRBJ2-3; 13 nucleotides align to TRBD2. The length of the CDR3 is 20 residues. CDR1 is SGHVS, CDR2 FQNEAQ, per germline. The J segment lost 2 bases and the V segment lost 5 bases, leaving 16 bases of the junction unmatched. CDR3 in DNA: TGTGCCAGCAGCCCTTATGGGGATGGGGGACTAGCGGGACTCACAGATACGCAGTATTTT. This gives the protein CASSPYGDGGLAGLTDTQYF.

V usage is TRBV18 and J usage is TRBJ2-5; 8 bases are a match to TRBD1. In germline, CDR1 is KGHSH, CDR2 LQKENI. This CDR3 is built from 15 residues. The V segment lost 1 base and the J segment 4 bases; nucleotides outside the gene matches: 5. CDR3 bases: TGTGCCAGCTCACCACTCAGGGGGCCGGGAGAGACCCAGTACTTC. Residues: CASSPLRGPGETQYF.

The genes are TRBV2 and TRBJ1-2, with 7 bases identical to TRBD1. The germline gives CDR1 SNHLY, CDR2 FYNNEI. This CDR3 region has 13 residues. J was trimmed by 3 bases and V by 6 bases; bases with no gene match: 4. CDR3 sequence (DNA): TGTGCCAGCAGAGGGGACAGCCACTATGGCTACACCTTC. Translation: CASRGDSHYGYTF.

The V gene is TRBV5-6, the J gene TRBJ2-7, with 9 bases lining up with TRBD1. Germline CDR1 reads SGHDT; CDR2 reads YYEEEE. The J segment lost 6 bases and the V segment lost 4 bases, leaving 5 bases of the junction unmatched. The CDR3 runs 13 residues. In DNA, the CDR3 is TGTGCCAGCAGCCAAGGACAGGGGACCGAGCAGTACTTC. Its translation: CASSQGQGTEQYF.

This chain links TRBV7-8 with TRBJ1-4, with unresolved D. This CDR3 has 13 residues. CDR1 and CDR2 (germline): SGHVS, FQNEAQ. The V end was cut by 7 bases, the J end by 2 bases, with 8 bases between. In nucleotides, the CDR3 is TGTGCCAGCAACGGAGCTACTAATGAAAAACTGTTTTTT. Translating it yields CASNGATNEKLFF.

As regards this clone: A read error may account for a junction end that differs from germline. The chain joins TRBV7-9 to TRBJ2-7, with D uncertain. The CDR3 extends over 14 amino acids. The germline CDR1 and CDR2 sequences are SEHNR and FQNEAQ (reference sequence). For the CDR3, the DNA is TGTTCCAGCAGCAAAGATGGCGGCCGTGAGGAGCAGTACTTC. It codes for CSSSKDGGREEQYF.

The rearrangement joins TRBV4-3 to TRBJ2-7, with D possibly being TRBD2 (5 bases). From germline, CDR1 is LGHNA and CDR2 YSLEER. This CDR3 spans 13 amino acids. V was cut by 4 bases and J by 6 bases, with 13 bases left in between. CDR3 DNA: TGCGCCAGCAGCCCGTGGGGAGAATCCGAGCAGTACTTC. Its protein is CASSPWGESEQYF.

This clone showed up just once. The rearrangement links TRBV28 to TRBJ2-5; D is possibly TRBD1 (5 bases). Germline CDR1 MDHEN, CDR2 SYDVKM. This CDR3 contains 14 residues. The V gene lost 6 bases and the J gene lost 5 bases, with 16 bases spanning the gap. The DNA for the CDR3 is TGTGCCAGCAGCCATAGGAGCAGGGTTGAGACCCAGTACTTC. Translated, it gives CASSHRSRVETQYF.

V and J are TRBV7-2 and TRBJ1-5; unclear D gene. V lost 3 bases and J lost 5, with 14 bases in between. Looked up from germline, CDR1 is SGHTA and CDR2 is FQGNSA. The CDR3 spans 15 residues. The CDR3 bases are TGTGCCAGCAGCTTTTCATCGTCAGGTTATCAGCCCCAGCATTTT. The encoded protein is CASSFSSSGYQPQHF.

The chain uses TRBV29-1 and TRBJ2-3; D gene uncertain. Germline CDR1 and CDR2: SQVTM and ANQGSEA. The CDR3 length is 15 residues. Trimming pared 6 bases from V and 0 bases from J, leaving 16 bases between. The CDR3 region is CSVRLKPASTDTQYF. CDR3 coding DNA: TGCAGCGTCAGACTGAAACCTGCTAGCACAGATACGCAGTATTTT.

CDR3: CASSLVVQFTYEQYF. The CDR3 DNA follows: TGTGCCAGCAGCTTAGTGGTACAGTTCACCTACGAGCAGTACTTC. The J gene is TRBJ2-7, the V gene TRBV7-2, with D unclear. The ends were cut back, 1 base at V and 2 bases at J, with 12 bases in the middle. From germline, CDR1 is SGHTA and CDR2 FQGNSA. CDR3 length: 15 residues.

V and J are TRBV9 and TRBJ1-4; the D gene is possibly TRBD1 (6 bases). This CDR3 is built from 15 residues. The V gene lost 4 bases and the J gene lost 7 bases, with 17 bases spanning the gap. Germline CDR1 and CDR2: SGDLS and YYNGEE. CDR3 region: CASSFSTGSSEKLFF. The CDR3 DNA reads TGTGCCAGCAGCTTCTCGACAGGATCGAGTGAAAAACTGTTTTTT.

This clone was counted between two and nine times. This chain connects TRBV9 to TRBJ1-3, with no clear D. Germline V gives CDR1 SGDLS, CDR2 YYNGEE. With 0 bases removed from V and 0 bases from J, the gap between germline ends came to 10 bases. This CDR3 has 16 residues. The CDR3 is CASSVGLSLSGNTIYF. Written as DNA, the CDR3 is TGTGCCAGCAGCGTAGGATTAAGCCTCTCTGGAAACACCATATATTTT.

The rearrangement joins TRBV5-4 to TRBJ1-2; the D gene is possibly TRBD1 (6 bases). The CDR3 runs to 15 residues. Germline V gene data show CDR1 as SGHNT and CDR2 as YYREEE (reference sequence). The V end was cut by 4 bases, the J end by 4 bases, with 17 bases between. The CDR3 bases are TGTGCCAGCAGCCCCGGCGGGGGGCAAGCCTATGGCTACACCTTC. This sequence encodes CASSPGGGQAYGYTF.

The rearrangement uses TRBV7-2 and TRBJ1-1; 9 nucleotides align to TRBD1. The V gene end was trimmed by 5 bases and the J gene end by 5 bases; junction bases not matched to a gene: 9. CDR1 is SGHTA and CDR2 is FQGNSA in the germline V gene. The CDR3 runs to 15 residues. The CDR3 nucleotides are TGTGCCAGCAGCCTGGGACAGGGAGTGGGGACTGAAGCTTTCTTT. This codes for CASSLGQGVGTEAFF.

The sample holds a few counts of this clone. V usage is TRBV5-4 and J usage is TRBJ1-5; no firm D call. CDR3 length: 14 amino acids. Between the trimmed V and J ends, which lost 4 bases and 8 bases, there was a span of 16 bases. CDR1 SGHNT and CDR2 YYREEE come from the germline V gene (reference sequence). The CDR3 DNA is TGTGCCAGCAGCCCAGGTCCGATGGGTGAGCCCCAGCATTTT. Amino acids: CASSPGPMGEPQHF.

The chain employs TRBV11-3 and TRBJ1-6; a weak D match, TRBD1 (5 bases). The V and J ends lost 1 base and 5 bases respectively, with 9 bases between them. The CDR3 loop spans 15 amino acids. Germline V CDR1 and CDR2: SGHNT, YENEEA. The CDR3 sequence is CASSLVQGNNSPLHF. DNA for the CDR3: TGTGCCAGCAGCTTAGTCCAGGGTAATAATTCACCCCTCCACTTT.

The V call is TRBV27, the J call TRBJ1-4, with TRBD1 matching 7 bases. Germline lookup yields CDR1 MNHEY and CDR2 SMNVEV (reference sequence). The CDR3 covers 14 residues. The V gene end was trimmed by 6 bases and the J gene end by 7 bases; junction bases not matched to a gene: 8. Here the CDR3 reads CASRMTGSSEKLFF. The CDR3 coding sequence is TGTGCCAGCAGGATGACAGGGTCTAGTGAAAAACTGTTTTTT.